The entry that follows covers one T cell receptor beta chain sequence. Its specific antigen is unknown. The input lacks base qualities; no much larger clone sits a single base away. This record comes from a study of shared clonotypes between healthy human individuals (dated by TCRdb to about 2020). About the investigation overall: A couple of women and three men aged 18 to 49 years were included in the cohort. Leukapheresis yielded between about 0.94 and 8.9 billion PBMCs per donor. The study deeply sequenced blood TCR repertoires of five healthy adults to estimate repertoire size and the extent of clonotype sharing between individuals. For each donor, CD4 naive and CD4 memory were each run on three plates, CD8 naive on two plates, and CD8 memory on one plate. To increase sequencing depth and limit assay-specific biases, different laboratories used diverse techniques to prepare libraries and sequence TCR repertoires.

The donors were healthy, HIV-negative adults with no recently reported acute infections or vaccinations. All donors were Caucasian adults living in Nashville, Tennessee, USA. CD4+ T cells were enriched by magnetic negative selection; naive cells were then positively selected on CD45RA, and the negative fraction formed the memory subset. Blood was collected by leukapheresis, and PBMCs were isolated by Ficoll-Histopaque density gradient centrifugation and then cryopreserved in liquid nitrogen vapor phase. Analytical flow cytometry was used to check the purity and quantity of every magnetically sorted T cell population. Genomic DNA was isolated from each sorted fraction and quantified by UV absorbance on a Nanodrop 2000c. General study outcomes and caveats: When several donors were compared, the shared fraction of clonotypes was around 5% for naive CD4, 3.5% for naive CD8, more than 2% for memory CD4, and around 0.37% for memory CD8. Naive subsets generally had larger estimated clonotype richness than memory subsets. Compared with non-shared clonotypes, the clonotypes found in all four sorted-subset donors had higher generation probabilities. Based on pairwise subsampling, the degree of clonotype sharing among donors was expected to be affected by sequencing depth. Sampling was restricted to blood, and TCR repertoires in tissues likely differ from the TCR repertoires found in blood. Because the study included only a small number of donors, the genetic and exposure-history diversity represented was limited. Rarefaction of sorted-subset datasets indicated incomplete sequencing despite the large sequencing depth.

Using the deep immunoSEQ assay, TCR CDR3 regions were amplified from genomic DNA by multiplex PCR. Extracted genomic DNA from each cell subset was distributed evenly across all wells of several immunoSEQ 96-well plates, and each plate was treated as a replicate. For sorted subsets, about 200 ng genomic DNA, equal to some 28,000 T cell genomes, was loaded into each replicate PCR. Purified libraries were measured with a Qubit 3.0 fluorometer, size-checked on a Bioanalyzer 2100, and measured again with the KAPA Library Quantification kit. A separate single-read 150-cycle Illumina NextSeq 550 flow cell was used to sequence each immunoSEQ 96-well plate. For the original study's pipeline: Because the immunoSEQ output included only junctional sequences and no quality scores, the filtering could not be the same as the filtering used for full-length reads. To assign V/J genes and CDR3, sequences were annotated using PyIR, a Python wrapper for IgBLAST v1.9, with IMGT germline references. Any read was removed if the V/J assignment was weak (E-value above 1e-6), the CDR3 was missing, or the read contained stop codons, out-of-frame junctions, or ambiguous translated residues. V3J clonotypes were defined as sequences sharing an identical inferred V gene, J gene, and CDR3 amino acid sequence. The percentage overlap between two repertoires was calculated by dividing the number of shared unique clonotypes by the size of the smaller repertoire. Richness of each repertoire was evaluated using RTK rarefaction, the Chao1 estimator, and Recon v2.1 estimates of unobserved clonotypes. Generation probabilities for all TCRbeta clonotypes obtained by the gDNA method from a handful of donors were computed using OLGA. TCRdb retrieved this table from immuneACCESS and kept in-frame rearrangements only. Not all clones are present; in checked studies, unresolved V genes account for under half, and no reason is known for the remainder. That table supplies the V and J calls and clone size; D and trimming were determined from the DNA. The sample data list hundreds of thousands of clones, and around four fifths of these were observed just once. More than 1.5% of the sample rests with the top ten.

The sample taken for sequencing was memory CD4+ T cells sorted from blood. The cell subset or site tag for this specimen amounts to: CD45RA-negative fraction. The clonotype originates from a young woman in good health.

The CDR3 region: CASSQTSGVKYNEQFF. The nucleotide sequence is TGTGCCAGCAGCCAAACTAGCGGGGTGAAATACAATGAGCAGTTCTTC. The chain links TRBV4-2 with TRBJ2-1; the junction holds 10 bases that match TRBD2. Ends trimmed: V by 2 bases, J by 4 bases; bases unmatched to a gene: 5. The CDR3 holds 16 amino acids from the cysteine to the phenylalanine. Left in the record is the CDR3 DNA by itself, 48 bases read in frame from the first base. The germline V gene encodes CDR1 LGHNA and CDR2 YNFKEQ.